The rows below give T cell receptor beta chains drawn from one sample of a study of T cells in Graves' hyperthyroidism and ophthalmopathy. TCRdb independently ran MiXCR on the multiplex PCR reads; one entry per CDR3 protein. The sample lists hundreds of thousands of distinct CDR3 sequences, about a sixth occurring once. The sequenced sample consisted of blood. The source of these receptors is a woman aged 35 to 49 with Graves' ophthalmopathy. Each CDR3 is given with its conserved first and last residue. The order of the fields is CDR3 protein, CDR3 DNA, V gene, D gene, clone size, J gene. A D gene is named only where the DNA matches it firmly. Size is stated for part of the rows, as once, few or many counts, or as a class when the clone is expanded.

CASSEALVGTGFRGYTF | TGTGCCAGCAGTGAAGCCCTCGTCGGGACAGGTTTTCGGGGCTACACCTTC | TRBV6-1 | TRBD1 | many | TRBJ1-2
CASSSGFWANVLTF | TGTGCCAGCAGCTCAGGGTTCTGGGCCAACGTCCTGACTTTC | TRBV28 | - | many | TRBJ2-6
CASSYSILNEQFF | TGTGCCAGCAGTTACTCGATTTTGAATGAGCAGTTCTTC | TRBV6-2/TRBV6-3 | - | few | TRBJ2-1
CASSPGPGQGGYTF | TGTGCCAGCTCACCTGGCCCCGGGCAGGGGGGCTACACCTTC | TRBV18 | - | - | TRBJ1-2
CASSTTTLGYGYTF | TGTGCCAGCAGTACTACTACTCTGGGCTATGGCTACACCTTC | TRBV2 | - | many | TRBJ1-2
CSARDPHVDPQFF | TGCAGTGCTAGAGATCCTCACGTTGACCCGCAGTTCTTC | TRBV20-1 | - | many | TRBJ2-1
CASSQSGTSGRAWETQYF | TGTGCCAGCAGCCAATCCGGGACTAGCGGGAGGGCCTGGGAGACCCAGTACTTC | TRBV14 | TRBD2 | few | TRBJ2-5
CARRQDRTGGNTIYF | TGTGCCAGGCGGCAGGACCGGACAGGCGGAAACACCATATATTTT | TRBV7-9 | TRBD1 | - | TRBJ1-3
CASSYQTGANSPLHF | TGTGCCAGCAGCTACCAGACAGGGGCCAATTCACCCCTCCACTTT | TRBV11-2 | TRBD1 | many | TRBJ1-6
CASSLAELAVANTGELFF | TGCGCCAGCAGCTTGGCGGAATTAGCAGTCGCGAACACCGGGGAGCTGTTTTTT | TRBV5-1 | - | - | TRBJ2-2
CASSFRSSYNSPLHF | TGCGCCAGCAGCTTCCGTAGCTCCTATAATTCACCCCTCCACTTT | TRBV5-1 | - | few | TRBJ1-6
CAISELRDYQGPDTQYF | TGTGCCATCAGTGAGTTACGGGACTACCAGGGCCCAGATACGCAGTATTTT | TRBV10-3 | TRBD2 | - | TRBJ2-3
CASMGTSGRVETQYF | TGTGCCAGCATGGGGACTAGCGGGAGGGTAGAGACCCAGTACTTC | TRBV6-1 | TRBD2 | once | TRBJ2-5
CASSPASGGGYNEQFF | TGTGCCAGCTCACCAGCGAGCGGGGGGGGGTACAATGAGCAGTTCTTC | TRBV18 | TRBD2 | - | TRBJ2-1
CASSSRLAGGNEQFF | TGTGCCAGCAGTTCCAGACTAGCGGGAGGTAATGAGCAGTTCTTC | TRBV12-3/TRBV12-4 | TRBD2 | many | TRBJ2-1
CASSMPQGAGSPLHF | TGTGCCAGTAGTATGCCCCAGGGGGCTGGATCACCCCTCCACTTT | TRBV19 | TRBD1 | - | TRBJ1-6
CASSFPSGLVYEQYF | TGTGCCAGCAGTTTCCCTTCGGGACTAGTCTACGAGCAGTACTTC | TRBV28 | TRBD2 | - | TRBJ2-7
CASRPRTGGYTGELFF | TGTGCCAGCAGGCCCCGGACAGGGGGCTACACCGGGGAGCTGTTTTTT | TRBV2 | TRBD1 | many | TRBJ2-2
CASHRGTQTLSGNTIYF | TGTGCCAGTCACCGGGGGACGCAAACACTCTCTGGAAACACCATATATTTT | TRBV19 | - | - | TRBJ1-3
CSARETDNTEAFF | TGCAGTGCTAGAGAGACGGATAACACTGAAGCTTTCTTT | TRBV20-1 | - | few | TRBJ1-1
CSAGQGLDYGYTF | TGCAGCGCCGGACAGGGATTGGACTATGGCTACACCTTC | TRBV29-1 | TRBD1 | few | TRBJ1-2
CASSMRQGAEAFF | TGTGCCAGTAGTATGCGGCAGGGGGCTGAAGCTTTCTTT | TRBV19 | TRBD1 | - | TRBJ1-1
CASSVGGPLSTDTQYF | TGTGCCAGCAGTGTGGGGGGACCCCTTAGCACAGATACGCAGTATTTT | TRBV2 | - | - | TRBJ2-3
CAISGGQGAIGEQYF | TGTGCCATCAGTGGGGGACAGGGGGCTATAGGCGAGCAGTACTTC | TRBV10-3 | TRBD1 | many | TRBJ2-7
CASSLYHQGDEQFF | TGTGCCAGCAGTTTATATCACCAAGGGGATGAGCAGTTCTTC | TRBV27 | - | many | TRBJ2-1